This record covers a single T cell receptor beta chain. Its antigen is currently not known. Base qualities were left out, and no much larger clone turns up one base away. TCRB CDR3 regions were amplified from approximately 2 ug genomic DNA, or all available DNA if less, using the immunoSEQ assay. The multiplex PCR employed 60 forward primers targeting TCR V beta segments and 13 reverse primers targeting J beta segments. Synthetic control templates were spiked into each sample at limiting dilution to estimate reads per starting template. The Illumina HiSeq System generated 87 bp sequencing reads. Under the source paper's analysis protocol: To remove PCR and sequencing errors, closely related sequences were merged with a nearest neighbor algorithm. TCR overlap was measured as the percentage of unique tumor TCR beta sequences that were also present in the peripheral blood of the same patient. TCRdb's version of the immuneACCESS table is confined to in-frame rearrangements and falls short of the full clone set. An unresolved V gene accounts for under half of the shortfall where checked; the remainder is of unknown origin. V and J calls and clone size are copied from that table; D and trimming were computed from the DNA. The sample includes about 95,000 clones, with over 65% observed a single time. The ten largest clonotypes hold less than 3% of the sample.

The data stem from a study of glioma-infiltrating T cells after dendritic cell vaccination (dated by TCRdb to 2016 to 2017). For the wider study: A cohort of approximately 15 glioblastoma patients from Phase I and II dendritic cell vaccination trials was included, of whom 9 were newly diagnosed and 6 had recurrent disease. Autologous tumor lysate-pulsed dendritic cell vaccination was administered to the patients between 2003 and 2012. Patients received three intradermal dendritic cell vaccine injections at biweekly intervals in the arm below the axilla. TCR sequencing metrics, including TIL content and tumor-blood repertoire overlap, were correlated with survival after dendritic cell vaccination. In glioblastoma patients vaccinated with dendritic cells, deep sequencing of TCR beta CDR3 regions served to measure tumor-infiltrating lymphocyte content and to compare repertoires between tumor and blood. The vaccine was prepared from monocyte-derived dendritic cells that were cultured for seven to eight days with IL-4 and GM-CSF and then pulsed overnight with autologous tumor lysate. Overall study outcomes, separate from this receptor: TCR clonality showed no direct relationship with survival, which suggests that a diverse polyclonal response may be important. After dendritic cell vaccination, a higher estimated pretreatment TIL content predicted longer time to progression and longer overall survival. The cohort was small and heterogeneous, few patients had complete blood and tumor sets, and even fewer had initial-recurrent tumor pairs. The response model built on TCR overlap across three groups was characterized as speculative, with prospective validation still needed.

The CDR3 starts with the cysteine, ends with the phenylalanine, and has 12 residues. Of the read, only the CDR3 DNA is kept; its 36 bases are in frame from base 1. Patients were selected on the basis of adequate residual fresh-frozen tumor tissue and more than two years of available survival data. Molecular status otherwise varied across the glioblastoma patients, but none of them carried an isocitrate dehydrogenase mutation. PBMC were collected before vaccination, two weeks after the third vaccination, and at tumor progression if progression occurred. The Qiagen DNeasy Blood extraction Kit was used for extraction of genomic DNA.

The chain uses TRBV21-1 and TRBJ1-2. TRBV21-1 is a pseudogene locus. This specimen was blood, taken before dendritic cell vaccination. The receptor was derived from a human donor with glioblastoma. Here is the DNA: TGTGCCAGCAAACGGGGGGAGGATGGCTACACCTTC. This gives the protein CASKRGEDGYTF.